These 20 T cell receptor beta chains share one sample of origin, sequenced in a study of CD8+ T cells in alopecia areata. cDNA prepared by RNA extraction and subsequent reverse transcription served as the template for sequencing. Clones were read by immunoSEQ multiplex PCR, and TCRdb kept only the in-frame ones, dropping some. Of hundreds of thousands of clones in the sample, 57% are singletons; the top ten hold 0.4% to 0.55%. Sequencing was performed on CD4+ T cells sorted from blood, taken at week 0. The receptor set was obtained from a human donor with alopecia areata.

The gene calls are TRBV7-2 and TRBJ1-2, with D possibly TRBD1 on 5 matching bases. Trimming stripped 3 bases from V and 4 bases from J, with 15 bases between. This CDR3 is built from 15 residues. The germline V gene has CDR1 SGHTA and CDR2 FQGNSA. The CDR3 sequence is CASSFDGRGSYGYTF. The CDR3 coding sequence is TGTGCCAGCAGCTTTGATGGGCGGGGGAGCTATGGCTACACCTTC. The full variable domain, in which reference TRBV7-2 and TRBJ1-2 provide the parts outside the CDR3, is GAGVSQSPSNKVTEKGKDVELRCDPISGHTALYWYRQSLGQGLEFLIYFQGNSAPDKSGLPSDRFSAERTGGSVSTLTIQRTQQEDSAVYLCASSFDGRGSYGYTFGSGTRLTVV.

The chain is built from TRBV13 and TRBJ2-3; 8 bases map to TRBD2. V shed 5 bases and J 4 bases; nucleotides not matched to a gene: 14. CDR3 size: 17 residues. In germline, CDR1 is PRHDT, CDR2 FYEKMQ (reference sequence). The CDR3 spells CASSRGLIAGIPDTQYF. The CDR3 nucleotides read TGTGCCAGCAGCCGAGGGCTTATAGCGGGGATTCCAGATACGCAGTATTTT. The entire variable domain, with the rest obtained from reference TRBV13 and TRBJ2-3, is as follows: AAGVIQSPRHLIKEKRETATLKCYPIPRHDTVYWYQQGPGQDPQFLISFYEKMQSDKGSIPDRFSAQQFSDYHSELNMSSLELGDSALYFCASSRGLIAGIPDTQYFGPGTRLTVL.

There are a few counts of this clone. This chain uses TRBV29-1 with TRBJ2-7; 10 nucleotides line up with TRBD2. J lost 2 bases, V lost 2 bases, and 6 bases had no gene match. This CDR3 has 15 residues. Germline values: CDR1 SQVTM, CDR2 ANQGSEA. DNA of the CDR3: TGCAGCGTTGAATCCTCAGCGGGGGGGACCTACGAGCAGTACTTC. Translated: CSVESSAGGTYEQYF.

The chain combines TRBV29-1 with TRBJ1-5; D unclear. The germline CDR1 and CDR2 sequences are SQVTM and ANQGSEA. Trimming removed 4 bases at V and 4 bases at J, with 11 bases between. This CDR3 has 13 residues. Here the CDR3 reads CSVVPGKNQPQHF. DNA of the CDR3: TGCAGCGTTGTGCCAGGAAAAAATCAGCCCCAGCATTTT.

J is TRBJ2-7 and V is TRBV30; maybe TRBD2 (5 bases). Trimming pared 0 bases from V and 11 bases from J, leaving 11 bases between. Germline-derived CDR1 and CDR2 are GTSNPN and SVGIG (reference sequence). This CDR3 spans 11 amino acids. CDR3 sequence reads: CAWSVSVEEYF. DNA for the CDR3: TGTGCCTGGAGTGTAAGCGTGGAGGAGTACTTC. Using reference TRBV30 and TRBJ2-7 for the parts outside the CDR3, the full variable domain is SQTIHQWPATLVQPVGSPLSLECTVEGTSNPNLYWYRQAAGRGLQLLFYSVGIGQISSEVPQNLSASRPQDRQFILSSKKLLLSDSGFYLCAWSVSVEEYFGPGTRLTVT.

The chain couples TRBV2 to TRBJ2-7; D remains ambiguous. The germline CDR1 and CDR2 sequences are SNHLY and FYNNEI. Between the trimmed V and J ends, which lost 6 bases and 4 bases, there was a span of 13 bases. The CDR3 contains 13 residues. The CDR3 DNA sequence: TGTGCCAGCAGAGTTTCTTGGGATTACGAGCAGTACTTC. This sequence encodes CASRVSWDYEQYF.

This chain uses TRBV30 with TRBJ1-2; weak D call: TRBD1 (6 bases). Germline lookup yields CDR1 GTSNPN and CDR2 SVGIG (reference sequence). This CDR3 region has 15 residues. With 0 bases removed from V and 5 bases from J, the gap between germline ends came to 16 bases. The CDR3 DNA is TGTGCCTGGAGTGTATTCGGGGGCGCGGGATATGGCTACACCTTC. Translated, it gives CAWSVFGGAGYGYTF.

The CDR3 is CSATKTGGYSGANVLTF. The CDR3 nucleotides read TGCAGCGCCACGAAGACAGGGGGCTACTCTGGGGCCAACGTCCTGACTTTC. The V call is TRBV29-1, the J call TRBJ2-6, with 10 bases lining up with TRBD1. The V gene end was trimmed by 7 bases and the J gene end by 0 bases; junction bases not matched to a gene: 9. Germline V gives CDR1 SQVTM, CDR2 ANQGSEA. The CDR3 sequence is 17 residues long.

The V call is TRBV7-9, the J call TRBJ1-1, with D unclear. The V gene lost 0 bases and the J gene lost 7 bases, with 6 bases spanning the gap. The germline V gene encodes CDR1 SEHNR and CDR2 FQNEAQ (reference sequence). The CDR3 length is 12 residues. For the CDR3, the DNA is TGTGCCAGCAGCTTAGCGAGGGTTGAAGCTTTCTTT. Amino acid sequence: CASSLARVEAFF. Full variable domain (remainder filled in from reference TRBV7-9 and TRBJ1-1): DTGVSQNPRHKITKRGQNVTFRCDPISEHNRLYWYRQTLGQGPEFLTYFQNEAQLEKSRLLSDRFSAERPKGSFSTLEIQRTEQGDSAMYLCASSLARVEAFFGQGTRLTVV.

CDR3 bases: TGTGCCAGCATCCTAAGAGCTAGCGGGAGCAATGAGCAGTTCTTC. Protein sequence: CASILRASGSNEQFF. The chain links TRBV2 to TRBJ2-1, with TRBD2 matching over 10 bases. The CDR3 covers 15 residues. Per germline, CDR1 SNHLY and CDR2 FYNNEI. Trimming at V came to 7 bases and at J to 6 bases, leaving 9 bases not matched to a gene.

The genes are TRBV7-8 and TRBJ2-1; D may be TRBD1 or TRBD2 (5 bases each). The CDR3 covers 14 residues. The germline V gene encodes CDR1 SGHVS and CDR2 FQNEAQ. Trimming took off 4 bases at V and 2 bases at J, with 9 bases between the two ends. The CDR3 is CASSWSGPYNEQFF. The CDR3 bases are TGTGCCAGCAGCTGGTCGGGACCCTACAATGAGCAGTTCTTC. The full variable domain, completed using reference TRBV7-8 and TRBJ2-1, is GAGVSQSPRYKVAKRGQDVALRCDPISGHVSLFWYQQALGQGPEFLTYFQNEAQLDKSGLPSDRFFAERPEGSVSTLKIQRTQQEDSAVYLCASSWSGPYNEQFFGPGTRLTVL.

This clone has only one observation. The CDR3 DNA sequence: TGTGCCAGCAGTCCTCTAGCCTCCTACAATGAGCAGTTCTTC. It is translated as CASSPLASYNEQFF. The chain joins TRBV6-5 to TRBJ2-1; TRBD2 is a possible D gene (5 bases). CDR3 size: 14 residues. CDR1 and CDR2 (germline): MNHEY, SVGAGI. The V gene lost 5 bases and the J gene lost 0 bases, with 8 bases spanning the gap.

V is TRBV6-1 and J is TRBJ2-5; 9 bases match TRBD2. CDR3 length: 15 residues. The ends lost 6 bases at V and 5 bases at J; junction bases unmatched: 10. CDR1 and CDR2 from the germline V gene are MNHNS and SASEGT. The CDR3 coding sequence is TGTGCCAGCAGAGGGACTAGCTCCCTCAGGGAGACCCAGTACTTC. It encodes CASRGTSSLRETQYF.

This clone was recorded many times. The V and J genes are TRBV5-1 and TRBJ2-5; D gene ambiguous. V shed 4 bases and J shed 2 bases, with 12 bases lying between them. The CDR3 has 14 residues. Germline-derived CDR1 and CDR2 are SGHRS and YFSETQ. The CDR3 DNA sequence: TGCGCCAGCAGCATCGAGGTACGGCAAGAGACCCAGTACTTC. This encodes CASSIEVRQETQYF. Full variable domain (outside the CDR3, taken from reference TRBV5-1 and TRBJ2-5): KAGVTQTPRYLIKTRGQQVTLSCSPISGHRSVSWYQQTPGQGLQFLFEYFSETQRNKGNFPGRFSGRQFSNSRSEMNVSTLELGDSALYLCASSIEVRQETQYFGPGTRLLVL.

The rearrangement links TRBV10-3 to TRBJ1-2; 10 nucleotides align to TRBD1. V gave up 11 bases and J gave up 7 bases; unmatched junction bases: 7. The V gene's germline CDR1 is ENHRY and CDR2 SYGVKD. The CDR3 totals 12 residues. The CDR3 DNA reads TGTGCCGTGACAGGGGGCAGCGGTGGCTACACCTTC. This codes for CAVTGGSGGYTF.

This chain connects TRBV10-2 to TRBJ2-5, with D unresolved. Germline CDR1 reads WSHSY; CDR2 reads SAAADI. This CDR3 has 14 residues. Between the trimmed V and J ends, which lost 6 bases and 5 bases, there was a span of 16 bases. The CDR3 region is CASRPVVPQETQYF. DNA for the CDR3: TGCGCCAGCAGACCAGTGGTCCCACAGGAGACCCAGTACTTC.

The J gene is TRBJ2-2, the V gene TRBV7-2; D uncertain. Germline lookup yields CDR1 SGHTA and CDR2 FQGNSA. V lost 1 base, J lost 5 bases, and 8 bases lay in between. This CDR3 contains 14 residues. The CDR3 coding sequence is TGTGCCAGCAGCTTAGAACGGGCGACCGGGGAGCTGTTTTTT. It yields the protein CASSLERATGELFF.

CDR3 loop: CASSVTGNSYEQYF. As DNA, the CDR3 is TGCGCCAGCAGCGTGACAGGGAACTCCTACGAGCAGTACTTC. The chain links TRBV5-1 to TRBJ2-7; 7 positions match TRBD1. Looked up from germline, CDR1 is SGHRS and CDR2 is YFSETQ. CDR3 length equals 14 residues. The J segment lost 0 bases and the V segment lost 4 bases, leaving 4 bases of the junction unmatched. The whole variable domain, remainder taken from reference TRBV5-1 and TRBJ2-7, is KAGVTQTPRYLIKTRGQQVTLSCSPISGHRSVSWYQQTPGQGLQFLFEYFSETQRNKGNFPGRFSGRQFSNSRSEMNVSTLELGDSALYLCASSVTGNSYEQYFGPGTRLTVT.

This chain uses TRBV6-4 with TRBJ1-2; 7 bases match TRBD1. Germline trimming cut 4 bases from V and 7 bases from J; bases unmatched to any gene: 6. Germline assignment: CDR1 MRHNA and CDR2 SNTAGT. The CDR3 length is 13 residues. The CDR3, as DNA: TGTGCCAGCAGTGGACAGGGAGGAGTTGGCTACACCTTC. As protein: CASSGQGGVGYTF.

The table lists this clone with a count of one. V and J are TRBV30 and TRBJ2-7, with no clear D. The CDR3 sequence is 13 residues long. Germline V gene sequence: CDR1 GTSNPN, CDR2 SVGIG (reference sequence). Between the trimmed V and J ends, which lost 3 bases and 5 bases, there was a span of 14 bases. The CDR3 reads CAWRTTQVHEQYF. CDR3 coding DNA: TGTGCCTGGAGAACGACTCAGGTACACGAGCAGTACTTC.